The 8 T cell receptor beta chains presented below share a single source sample, sequenced in a study of CD8 T cells in Susac syndrome (dated by TCRdb to between 2017 and 2020). Library prep was done by the immunoSEQ multiplex PCR assay. RNA was extracted using the RNeasy kit, and roughly 0.45 to 1 microgram was reverse transcribed with random hexamers. The public reads were quality trimmed at Q25 with fastp and then assembled into clones with MiXCR by TCRdb, keeping productive beta chains. Every entry covers one CDR3 protein and lists the most common genes and DNA from its rows. The sample includes approximately 280,000 distinct CDR3 sequences, with 85% observed a single time. The ten largest make up approximately 0.11% of the sample. Source material: CD8+ T cells from PBMCs. All receptors derive from a human donor with multiple sclerosis.

This clonotype appeared a single time. This chain joins TRBV2 and TRBJ2-4; 7 nucleotides align to TRBD1. This CDR3 is 17 amino acids long. V shed 6 bases, J shed 0 bases, and the junction held 11 bases outside the gene matches. Germline V lookup: CDR1 SNHLY, CDR2 FYNNEI. The CDR3 loop is CASRITGEGRAKNIQYF. CDR3 bases: TGTGCCAGCAGAATCACAGGGGAAGGTCGAGCCAAAAACATTCAGTACTTC.

This clonotype was observed a single time. This CDR3 is CASSSEWVAGGSGANVLTF. CDR3 in DNA: TGTGCCAGCAGCTCCGAGTGGGTAGCGGGAGGTTCGGGGGCCAACGTCCTGACTTTC. V and J are TRBV7-9 and TRBJ2-6; 10 bases agree with TRBD2. Germline assignment: CDR1 SEHNR and CDR2 FQNEAQ (reference sequence). The CDR3 loop spans 19 amino acids. The V segment lost 4 bases and the J segment 4 bases; nucleotides outside the gene matches: 13.

The genes are TRBV7-9 and TRBJ1-2; D gene uncertain. Trimming shortened V by 6 bases and J by 3 bases, and 17 bases separated the two germline ends. This CDR3 has 15 residues. CDR1 is SEHNR, CDR2 FQNEAQ, per germline (reference sequence). Here the CDR3 reads CASRPTLAADYGYTF. CDR3 bases: TGTGCCAGCAGACCAACCCTGGCGGCGGACTATGGCTACACCTTC.

The rearrangement uses TRBV9 and TRBJ2-5; TRBD1 aligns across 9 bases. After removal of 2 bases from V and 5 bases from J, the junction contained 4 bases not matched to a gene. CDR3 length: 14 amino acids. Germline V gene sequence: CDR1 SGDLS, CDR2 YYNGEE. CDR3 residues: CASSVGQGKETQYF. For the CDR3, the DNA is TGTGCCAGCAGCGTGGGACAGGGAAAGGAGACCCAGTACTTC.

The chain recombines TRBV11-2 with TRBJ2-1; D is unclear. This CDR3 has 13 amino acids. V shed 0 bases and J shed 10 bases, with 10 bases lying between them. Germline V lookup: CDR1 SGHAT, CDR2 FQNNGV. For the CDR3, the DNA is TGTGCCAGCAGCTTAGATACCGCCTTAGAGCAGTTCTTC. Translation: CASSLDTALEQFF.

The V gene is TRBV4-1, the J gene TRBJ1-3; D gene uncertain. CDR1 and CDR2 from the germline V gene are MGHRA and YSYEKL. V was trimmed by 6 bases and J by 4 bases, leaving 4 bases between them. The CDR3 covers 11 residues. Written as DNA, the CDR3 is TGCGCCAGCAGACAGGGAAACACCATATATTTT. Its protein is CASRQGNTIYF.

This chain connects TRBV28 to TRBJ1-1; D is ambiguous. With 1 base removed from V and 6 bases from J, the gap between germline ends came to 6 bases. The CDR3 loop spans 12 amino acids. CDR1 is MDHEN, CDR2 SYDVKM, per germline. The CDR3 DNA is TGTGCCAGCAGTTTATTCGCTGCTGAAGCTTTCTTT. Translation gives CASSLFAAEAFF.

The rearrangement links TRBV7-9 to TRBJ2-1; 14 nucleotides align to TRBD2. The V gene's germline CDR1 is SEHNR and CDR2 FQNEAQ (reference sequence). V lost 3 bases, J lost 13 bases, and 8 bases stayed unmatched. The CDR3 has 15 residues. This CDR3 reads CASSFPTSGRGEQFF. The CDR3 coding sequence is TGTGCCAGCAGCTTTCCGACTAGCGGGAGGGGGGAACAGTTCTTC.